This TCR beta chain is drawn from a study of blood T cell repertoires in COVID-19. This clone was seen only once. Germline CDR1 and CDR2: KGHSH and LQKENI. The length of the CDR3 is 16 residues. V lost 0 bases, J lost 6 bases, and 1 base stayed unmatched. Original processing methods: Estimates of nucleated cell counts were drawn from the amplification of reference gene primers. Data came from immunoSEQ multiplex PCR; TCRdb stores just in-frame clones and leaves some out. V and J calls plus clone size are reproduced from that table; the DNA served to infer D and trimming. The sample contains over 150,000 clones, around nine tenths of which appear only once.

This TCR derives from a man aged 45-65 years with acute or convalescent COVID-19. The specimen sequenced was peripheral blood. The chain links TRBV18 to TRBJ2-2; 13 nucleotides match TRBD2. The CDR3 loop reads CASSPPTSGRSGELFF. CDR3 nucleotide sequence: TGTGCCAGCTCACCACCGACTAGCGGGAGGTCCGGGGAGCTGTTTTTT.